This T cell receptor beta chain is drawn from a study of patients and donors after allogeneic stem cell transplantation. TCRdb itself ran the RT-PCR reads through MiXCR, one entry per CDR3 protein. Of approximately 170,000 distinct CDR3 sequences in the sample, 24% were seen once. V dropped 5 bases and J dropped 5; count of bases not matched to a gene: 2. CDR3 length equals 13 residues. CDR1 MNHEY and CDR2 SVGAGI come from the germline V gene. Sequencing used blood, either unsorted or a sorted T cell fraction (not recorded which). The TCR originated in a human donor who was either an allogeneic HSCT recipient or a stem cell or donor lymphocyte infusion donor (not recorded which). It is not recorded whose cells these are; they may come from a transplant donor. The rearrangement joins TRBV6-5 to TRBJ1-2; 10 bases fit TRBD1. CDR3 in DNA: TGTGCCAGCAGTCCGGACAGGGGGTATGGCTACACCTTC. This encodes CASSPDRGYGYTF.